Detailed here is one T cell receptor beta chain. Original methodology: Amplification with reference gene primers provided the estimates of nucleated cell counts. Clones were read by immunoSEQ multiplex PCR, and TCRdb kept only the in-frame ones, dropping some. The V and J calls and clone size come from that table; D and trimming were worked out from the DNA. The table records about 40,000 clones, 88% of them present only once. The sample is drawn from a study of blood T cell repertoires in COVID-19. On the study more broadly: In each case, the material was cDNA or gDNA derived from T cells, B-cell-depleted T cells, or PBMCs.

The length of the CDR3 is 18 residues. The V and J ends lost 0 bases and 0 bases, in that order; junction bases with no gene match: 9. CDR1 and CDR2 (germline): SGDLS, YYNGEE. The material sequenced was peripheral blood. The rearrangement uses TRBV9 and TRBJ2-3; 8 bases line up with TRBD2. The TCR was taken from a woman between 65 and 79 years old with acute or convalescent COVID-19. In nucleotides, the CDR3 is TGTGCCAGCAGCGTAGAAGGGAATAGCGGGGCTAGCACAGATACGCAGTATTTT. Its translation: CASSVEGNSGASTDTQYF.